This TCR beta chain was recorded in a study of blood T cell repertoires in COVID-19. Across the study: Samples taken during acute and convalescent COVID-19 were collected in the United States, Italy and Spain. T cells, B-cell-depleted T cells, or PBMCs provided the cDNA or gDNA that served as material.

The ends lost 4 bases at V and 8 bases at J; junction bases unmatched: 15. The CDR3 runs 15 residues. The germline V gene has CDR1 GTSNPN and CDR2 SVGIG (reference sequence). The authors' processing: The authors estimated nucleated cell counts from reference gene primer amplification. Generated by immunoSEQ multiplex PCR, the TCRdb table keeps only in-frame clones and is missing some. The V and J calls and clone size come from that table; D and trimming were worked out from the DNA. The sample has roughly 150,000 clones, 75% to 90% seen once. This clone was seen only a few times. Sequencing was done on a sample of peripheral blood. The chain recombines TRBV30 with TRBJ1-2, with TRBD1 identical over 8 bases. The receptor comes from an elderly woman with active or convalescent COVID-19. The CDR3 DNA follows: TGTGCCTGGAAGAACCGGGGGACAGGTCTCGGCGGCTACACCTTC. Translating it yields CAWKNRGTGLGGYTF. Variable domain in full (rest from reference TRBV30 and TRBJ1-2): SQTIHQWPATLVQPVGSPLSLECTVEGTSNPNLYWYRQAAGRGLQLLFYSVGIGQISSEVPQNLSASRPQDRQFILSSKKLLLSDSGFYLCAWKNRGTGLGGYTFGSGTRLTVV.